These T cell receptor beta chains were read from a single sample in a study of a mutant IDH1 vaccine in newly diagnosed glioma. Their target antigens are unknown. Data came from immunoSEQ multiplex PCR; TCRdb stores just in-frame clones and leaves some out. This sample yields approximately 82,000 clones, of which around 83% are seen a single time; around 0.77% belongs to the top ten. Sequenced material: PBMCs, taken from a glioma patient whose treatment included an IDH1 peptide vaccine. These receptors were collected from a woman aged 45-59 years with glioma. CDR3s include the opening cysteine and the closing phenylalanine or tryptophan. Fields, in order: J gene, D gene, V gene, clone size, CDR3 DNA, CDR3 protein. The D gene is left open where the match is weak. Size tells how often a clone was seen (once, few, many) or the class of an expanded clone, and some rows leave it out.

>TRBJ2-3|NA|TRBV2|NA
TGTGCCAGCGCGGACTCCACAGATACGCAGTATTTT
CASADSTDTQYF
>TRBJ1-5|NA|TRBV19|NA
TGTGCCAGTAGTATAGAGGGAGGAGCAAGTCAGCCCCAGCATTTT
CASSIEGGASQPQHF
>TRBJ2-3|NA|TRBV7-2|once
TGTGCCAGCAGCTTAGTCGGCCTAGGGGGAACAGATACGCAGTATTTT
CASSLVGLGGTDTQYF
>TRBJ1-2|TRBD1|TRBV28|NA
TGTGCCAGCAGACCCGGACAGGGCTTTAGGGACTATGGCTACACCTTC
CASRPGQGFRDYGYTF
>TRBJ2-5|NA|TRBV7-6|NA
TGTGCCAGCAGCTTAGTTCTGGGGGAGACCCAGTACTTC
CASSLVLGETQYF
>TRBJ2-1|TRBD2|TRBV2|NA
TGTGCCAGCAGTGAAGGTGGAGCGGGAGGCCAGGGTGAGCAGTTCTTC
CASSEGGAGGQGEQFF
>TRBJ2-7|TRBD2|TRBV30|once
TGTGCCTGGAGTTTTAGCGGGAGGGAGCAGTACTTC
CAWSFSGREQYF
>TRBJ2-1|TRBD2|TRBV4-2|NA
TGTGCCAGCAGCCACTTAGCGGGGCAGTTCTTC
CASSHLAGQFF
>TRBJ2-7|NA|TRBV6-1|NA
TGTGCCAGCAGTGAAAGCCCGCCCCGGGCGGGAAGGTTTCGAGAGCAGTACTTC
CASSESPPRAGRFREQYF
>TRBJ1-4|TRBD1|TRBV7-9|NA
TGTGCCAGCAGCTTCGGTGGGACAGGGGGGTTGGACGATGAAAAACTGTTTTTT
CASSFGGTGGLDDEKLFF
>TRBJ2-4|NA|TRBV5-1|NA
TGCGCCAGCAGCCAAGAAGGACTAGCCAAAAACATTCAGTACTTC
CASSQEGLAKNIQYF
>TRBJ2-1|TRBD2|TRBV9|NA
TGTGCCAGCAGCCCCTCCGGGTTCGGGACTAGCGTGAACAATGAGCAGTTCTTC
CASSPSGFGTSVNNEQFF
>TRBJ2-3|NA|TRBV7-3|NA
TGTGCCAGCAGCCACCTAGGGGGTTTCACAGATACGCAGTATTTT
CASSHLGGFTDTQYF
>TRBJ2-5|NA|TRBV11-3|NA
TGTGCCAGCAGCTTAGGGGCCAGTAGCGTGCAAGAGACCCAGTACTTC
CASSLGASSVQETQYF
>TRBJ2-7|NA|TRBV2|NA
TGTGCCAGCAGAGGGTACGAGCAGTACTTC
CASRGYEQYF
>TRBJ2-1|NA|TRBV18|NA
TGTGCCAGCTCACCCCGTCAGGGGTACGAATACAATGAGCAGTTCTTC
CASSPRQGYEYNEQFF
>TRBJ2-5|TRBD2|TRBV9|NA
TGTGCCAGCAGCGTCGGACTAGCGGATCTCCAAGAGACCCAGTACTTC
CASSVGLADLQETQYF
>TRBJ1-1|NA|TRBV30|NA
TGTGCCTGGAGTGTGCAGGGCTGGCGGAACACTGAAGCTTTCTTT
CAWSVQGWRNTEAFF
>TRBJ1-1|NA|TRBV7-8|few
TGTGCCAGCAGCCCGAGAGGGGGAAAGGCTGAAGCTTTCTTT
CASSPRGGKAEAFF
>TRBJ1-5|TRBD1|TRBV27|few
TGTGCCAGCAGTTTAAGGGCAGGGGGCGAAAATCAGCCCCAGCATTTT
CASSLRAGGENQPQHF
>TRBJ2-2|TRBD2|TRBV7-8|NA
TGTGCCAGCAGCTCACCTTTTCGGACTAGCGGGACCGGGGAGCTGTTTTTT
CASSSPFRTSGTGELFF
>TRBJ2-1|NA|TRBV30|NA
TGTGCCTGGAACCCCGGGACCAGCTCCTACAATGAGCAGTTCTTC
CAWNPGTSSYNEQFF
>TRBJ2-5|NA|TRBV18|NA
TGTGCCAGCTCACCGTGGGACGCTCTCGGGAAAGAGACCCAGTACTTC
CASSPWDALGKETQYF
>TRBJ1-4|NA|TRBV7-2|NA
TGTGCCAGCAGCTTAGTCGGCGGGGGGAAACTGTTTTTT
CASSLVGGGKLFF
>TRBJ2-1|NA|TRBV5-1|NA
TGCGCCAGCAGCTTGGGGGAAAGCGGGTCAAATGAGCAGTTCTTC
CASSLGESGSNEQFF
>TRBJ2-1|TRBD2|TRBV2|once
TGTGCCAGCCGACTAGCGTACGGAGGTGAGCAGTTCTTC
CASRLAYGGEQFF
>TRBJ1-1|NA|TRBV2|few
TGTGCCAGCAGTACGACAGCCCCAAGGACTGAAGCTTTCTTT
CASSTTAPRTEAFF
>TRBJ2-7|TRBD2|TRBV5-1|NA
TGCGCCAGCAGCTTCCTAGCGGGAGGCGAGCAGTACTTC
CASSFLAGGEQYF
>TRBJ1-6|NA|TRBV30|NA
TGTGCCTGGAGTAGACAGGACTATAATTCACCCCTCCACTTT
CAWSRQDYNSPLHF
>TRBJ1-5|TRBD1|TRBV7-9|NA
TGTGCCAGCAGCTCCTCGGGGACAGGGGTTAGCAATCAGCCCCAGCATTTT
CASSSSGTGVSNQPQHF
>TRBJ2-3|NA|TRBV29-1|NA
TGCAGCGTTGACCGGGCTCGAACAGATACGCAGTATTTT
CSVDRARTDTQYF
>TRBJ2-1|NA|TRBV6-6|NA
TGTGCCAGCGGCAGGGGGGATGAGCAGTTCTTC
CASGRGDEQFF
>TRBJ2-2|NA|TRBV6-5|NA
TGTGCCAGCCGTACCGTCGGGGAGCTGTTTTTT
CASRTVGELFF
>TRBJ2-2|NA|TRBV6-6|NA
TGTGCCAGCAGTACCGGGTCGGTCGGGGAGCTGTTTTTT
CASSTGSVGELFF
>TRBJ2-7|TRBD1|TRBV7-8|NA
TGTGCCAGCAGCTTCTCAGGGGGTACTTTCTCCTACGAGCAGTACTTC
CASSFSGGTFSYEQYF
>TRBJ1-2|NA|TRBV27|NA
TGTGCCAGCACCGCAAGCGCCGTTCAGGGAATAAAGAATGGCTACACCTTC
CASTASAVQGIKNGYTF
>TRBJ2-1|NA|TRBV2|NA
TGTGCCAGCAGTGACGGGGTTTCCTACAATGAGCAGTTCTTC
CASSDGVSYNEQFF
>TRBJ2-7|NA|TRBV29-1|NA
TGCAGCGTGCTCGGCTTCCGGGACGGTCCCTACGAGCAGTACTTC
CSVLGFRDGPYEQYF
>TRBJ2-5|NA|TRBV5-4|NA
TGTGCCAGCAGCTGGGAAGTCCAAGAGACCCAGTACTTC
CASSWEVQETQYF
>TRBJ2-3|NA|TRBV7-9|NA
TGTGCCAGCAGCTTGGGACCGGGGGCAGATACGCAGTATTTT
CASSLGPGADTQYF
>TRBJ1-5|NA|TRBV19|NA
TGTGCCAGTAGTATAGACGGGACACTTAATCAGCCCCAGCATTTT
CASSIDGTLNQPQHF
>TRBJ2-1|NA|TRBV6-5|NA
TGTGCCAGCAGTAAGACGTGGTACGATGAGCAGTTCTTC
CASSKTWYDEQFF
>TRBJ1-5|NA|TRBV30|few
TGTGCCTGGAGTCCACCGGACAGCCCAGGGCAGCCCCAGCATTTT
CAWSPPDSPGQPQHF
>TRBJ1-3|NA|TRBV18|NA
TGTGCCAGCTCACCCGGGACACTTGGAAACACCATATATTTT
CASSPGTLGNTIYF
>TRBJ2-5|TRBD2|TRBV5-1|NA
TGCGCCAGCAGCTTGGGGTCTAGCGGGAGACATTATCAAGAGACCCAGTACTTC
CASSLGSSGRHYQETQYF
>TRBJ2-1|TRBD2|TRBV7-3|NA
TGTGCCAGCAGTCCTAGCGGGAGCAATGAGCAGTTCTTC
CASSPSGSNEQFF
>TRBJ2-3|TRBD2|TRBV7-8|NA
TGTGCCAGCAGGCTAGGGACTAGCGGGAAGCTAGAAGATACGCAGTATTTT
CASRLGTSGKLEDTQYF
>TRBJ2-1|TRBD2|TRBV27|once
TGTGCCAGCAGTTTTGCGGGAGGGCACTACAATGAGCAGTTCTTC
CASSFAGGHYNEQFF
>TRBJ2-5|TRBD2|TRBV9|NA
TGTGCCAGCAGCGTAGGTGCTAGCGGTTACCAAGAGACCCAGTACTTC
CASSVGASGYQETQYF
>TRBJ2-2|TRBD2|TRBV7-3|NA
TGTGCCAGCAGCTTATCTCACGGGAGGGCCGGGGAGCTGTTTTTT
CASSLSHGRAGELFF
>TRBJ2-3|NA|TRBV27|NA
TGTGCCAGCAGTGTAACCTACAGGGATACGCAGTATTTT
CASSVTYRDTQYF
>TRBJ1-4|NA|TRBV10-3|NA
TGTGCCATCAGTGTAGGACAGCGTGCAACTAATGAAAAACTGTTTTTT
CAISVGQRATNEKLFF
>TRBJ1-4|NA|TRBV28|NA
TGTGCCAGCAGCGAACAGGGCGGGAATGAAAAACTGTTTTTT
CASSEQGGNEKLFF
>TRBJ2-7|NA|TRBV6-6|NA
TGTGCCAGCAGCCGTCTGGGGAGCGCATACGAGCAGTACTTC
CASSRLGSAYEQYF
>TRBJ2-1|TRBD2|TRBV27|NA
TGTGCCAGCAGTTATCTACTAGCGGATGGGCCCAATGAGCAGTTCTTC
CASSYLLADGPNEQFF
>TRBJ2-1|TRBD2|TRBV5-1|NA
TGCGCCAGCAGCTTCGGACTAGCGGGAGCCGATGAGCAGTTCTTC
CASSFGLAGADEQFF
>TRBJ2-3|NA|TRBV2|NA
TGTGCCAGCACCTCAAGGCGCCCAGATACGCAGTATTTT
CASTSRRPDTQYF